These 29 T cell receptor beta chains were sequenced from one sample in a study of T cell repertoires in cytomegalovirus infection. TCRdb re-called the reads through MiXCR, storing one row per CDR3 protein. The data show some 680,000 distinct CDR3 sequences, with 35% to 45% seen just once and roughly 2.8% held by the top ten. The sequencing sample was made of PBMCs. The receptors shown here come from a human donor in good health (CMV status not recorded). Some clones in this sample may be carry-over from other donors' samples.

There are a few counts of this clonotype. This chain uses TRBV6-6 with TRBJ2-3; a possible D gene is TRBD2 (5 bases). V was cut by 1 base and J by 0 bases, with 11 bases left in between. Per germline, CDR1 MNHNY and CDR2 SVGAGI (reference sequence). This CDR3 comprises 16 residues. The CDR3 here is CASSYYATTSTDTQYF. CDR3 nucleotide sequence: TGTGCCAGCAGTTACTATGCGACTACTAGCACAGATACGCAGTATTTT.

The V and J genes are TRBV7-2 and TRBJ1-2; 8 bases agree with TRBD1. CDR3 length equals 15 residues. Germline CDR1 SGHTA, CDR2 FQGNSA. The junction had 5 bases not matched to a gene; V was cut back by 1 base and J by 4 bases. The CDR3 DNA is TGTGCCAGCAGCTTAGGGCATCAGGGGGCCTATGGCTACACCTTC. Translated, it gives CASSLGHQGAYGYTF.

V and J are TRBV6-5 and TRBJ2-2; 9 bases agree with TRBD1. The CDR3 extends over 16 amino acids. V gave up 0 bases and J gave up 4 bases; unmatched junction bases: 3. In germline, CDR1 is MNHEY, CDR2 SVGAGI. The CDR3, as DNA: TGTGCCAGCAGTTACTCCGGGACAGGGACCACCGGGGAGCTGTTTTTT. Translating it yields CASSYSGTGTTGELFF.

Many counts were recorded for this clonotype. The chain recombines TRBV7-2 with TRBJ1-5; a weak D match, TRBD1 (6 bases). The CDR3 has 15 amino acids. Germline V lookup: CDR1 SGHTA, CDR2 FQGNSA. V lost 3 bases, J lost 6 bases, and 15 bases lay in between. CDR3 coding DNA: TGTGCCAGCAGCTTGGGGAGAGGGGGTGGTCAGCCCCAGCATTTT. This encodes CASSLGRGGGQPQHF.

This clonotype has a handful of counts. This sequence joins TRBV29-1 and TRBJ1-2, with TRBD1 matching over 7 bases. The CDR3 sequence is 14 residues long. Unmatched junction bases numbered 11, after V lost 6 bases and J lost 4 bases. Germline CDR1 and CDR2: SQVTM and ANQGSEA. The CDR3 sequence is CSVVTGTDLYGYTF. DNA for the CDR3: TGCAGCGTCGTTACCGGGACAGACCTCTATGGCTACACCTTC.

This chain links TRBV14 with TRBJ2-1; D is possibly TRBD2 (5 bases). Germline lookup yields CDR1 SGHDN and CDR2 FVKESK. This CDR3 comprises 18 residues. With 4 bases removed from V and 0 bases from J, the gap between germline ends came to 19 bases. The CDR3 sequence: CASSPRGFGVPSYNEQFF. DNA for the CDR3: TGTGCCAGCAGCCCTCGAGGGTTTGGGGTTCCCTCCTACAATGAGCAGTTCTTC. Complete variable domain (other parts from reference TRBV14 and TRBJ2-1): EAGVTQFPSHSVIEKGQTVTLRCDPISGHDNLYWYRRVMGKEIKFLLHFVKESKQDESGMPNNRFLAERTGGTYSTLKVQPAELEDSGVYFCASSPRGFGVPSYNEQFFGPGTRLTVL.

This clonotype was counted between two and nine times. For the CDR3, the DNA is TGTGCCTGGGCTAACGAGCTTGGGACTGAAGCTTTCTTT. Residues: CAWANELGTEAFF. The chain recombines TRBV7-9 with TRBJ1-1, with D unresolved. This CDR3 contains 13 residues. Germline-derived CDR1 and CDR2 are SEHNR and FQNEAQ (reference sequence). V was pared by 11 bases and J by 5 bases, with 18 bases between.

The rearrangement joins TRBV28 to TRBJ2-7, with TRBD1 matching over 9 bases. The CDR3 has 16 amino acids. Germline V gene lookup returns CDR1 MDHEN and CDR2 SYDVKM. The V gene end was trimmed by 5 bases and the J gene end by 6 bases; junction bases not matched to a gene: 14. The CDR3 bases are TGTGCCAGCAGTCCGCACACCGGGACAGGGTTTTCCGAGCAGTACTTC. This gives the protein CASSPHTGTGFSEQYF.

This clonotype came up many times. CDR3 nucleotides: TGTGCCAGCTCGGATGGGGGAGGTTTGTACGAGCAGTACTTC. Protein sequence: CASSDGGGLYEQYF. The chain uses TRBV12-3 or TRBV12-4 and TRBJ2-7, with D possibly matching TRBD2 (6 bases). Trimming cost V 8 bases and J 4 bases, with 18 bases left between them. This CDR3 spans 14 amino acids.

The V and J genes are TRBV11-3 and TRBJ2-3, with a weak D call TRBD2 (5 bases). The V end was cut by 8 bases, the J end by 2 bases, with 11 bases between. Looked up from germline, CDR1 is SGHNT and CDR2 is YENEEA. The CDR3 extends over 13 amino acids. Here the CDR3 DNA reads TGTGCCAGCGCGGGCTCTCACACAGATACGCAGTATTTT. Its translation: CASAGSHTDTQYF.

The rearrangement joins TRBV25-1 to TRBJ1-2; D not certain. The CDR3 has 13 residues. V shed 3 bases and J shed 8 bases, with 13 bases lying between them. Germline V gene lookup returns CDR1 MGHDK and CDR2 SYGVNS. The CDR3 reads CASSDSKSSGYTF. The DNA of the CDR3 is TGTGCCAGCAGTGACTCCAAGTCCTCAGGCTACACCTTC.

This clonotype has more than one count but fewer than ten. A junction end diverges from the germline sequence, so it may reflect a read error. This rearrangement joins TRBV12-3 or TRBV12-4 to TRBJ1-2, with D unresolved. This CDR3 comprises 14 residues. The DNA of the CDR3 is TGTGCCAGCAGGATCCCCGGCGGTAACCATGGCTACACCTTC. Protein: CASRIPGGNHGYTF.

This clonotype was counted a few times. V usage is TRBV7-6 and J usage is TRBJ2-2, with D hard to call. V lost 1 base to trimming and J lost 0 bases, with 9 bases between them. Looked up from germline, CDR1 is SGHVS and CDR2 is FNYEAQ. This CDR3 is 16 amino acids long. The CDR3 DNA reads as TGTGCCAGCAGCTTAGTGGTCGGTTCGAACACCGGGGAGCTGTTTTTT. Residues: CASSLVVGSNTGELFF.

This clonotype occurred many times. As DNA, the CDR3 is TGTGCCAGCAGCTTAATGGAGGGGAACTACGAGCAGTACTTC. Its translation: CASSLMEGNYEQYF. The V gene is TRBV7-2, the J gene TRBJ2-7; D possibly corresponds to TRBD2 (6 bases). The ends were cut back, 2 bases at V and 3 bases at J, with 11 bases in the middle. Germline V lookup: CDR1 SGHTA, CDR2 FQGNSA. CDR3 length equals 14 residues.

V and J are TRBV2 and TRBJ2-5, with D tentatively TRBD1 (6 bases). The CDR3 is 15 residues long. The V and J ends lost 6 bases and 1 base respectively, with 15 bases between them. CDR1 and CDR2 (germline): SNHLY, FYNNEI. The CDR3 region is CASSDKGDGQETQYF. In DNA, the CDR3 is TGTGCCAGCAGCGACAAGGGGGATGGCCAAGAGACCCAGTACTTC.

Concerning this clonotype: Given a much more abundant clone one base away, this may be a read error. This chain uses TRBV7-8 with TRBJ2-3; TRBD2 matches at 11 bases. Germline lookup yields CDR1 SGHVS and CDR2 FQNEAQ. Trimming cost V 0 bases and J 1 base; bases outside gene matches: 3. The CDR3 extends over 17 amino acids. The CDR3 spells CASSLAGLADGTDTQYF. CDR3 bases: TGTGCCAGCAGCTTAGCGGGACTAGCGGACGGCACAGATACGCAGTATTTT.

This clonotype was recorded at least ten times. The V and J genes are TRBV7-9 and TRBJ2-3; D call uncertain. The CDR3 loop spans 14 amino acids. Germline CDR1 is SEHNR and CDR2 is FQNEAQ (reference sequence). V lost 2 bases and J lost 3, with 9 bases in between. CDR3 in DNA: TGTGCCAGCAGCTTAAGCGTGGGAACAGATACGCAGTATTTT. It codes for CASSLSVGTDTQYF.

The chain has TRBV6-4 and TRBJ1-3; tentatively, D is TRBD1 (5 bases). Deletions cut 6 bases from V and 0 bases from J, with 12 bases between. This CDR3 has 15 residues. Germline lookup yields CDR1 MRHNA and CDR2 SNTAGT. This CDR3 is CASRADSHSGNTIYF. Written as DNA, the CDR3 is TGTGCCAGCAGGGCCGACAGTCACTCTGGAAACACCATATATTTT.

The CDR3 protein is CASSRNTDYEQYF. CDR3 nucleotide sequence: TGTGCCAGCAGCCGTAACACAGACTACGAGCAGTACTTC. This chain links TRBV7-6 with TRBJ2-7; D remains ambiguous. Germline V gives CDR1 SGHVS, CDR2 FNYEAQ. The V gene lost 5 bases and the J gene lost 3 bases, with 11 bases spanning the gap. The CDR3 is 13 residues long.

The chain combines TRBV27 with TRBJ1-5, with 8 positions matching TRBD1. Germline V CDR1 and CDR2: MNHEY, SMNVEV (reference sequence). The trim removed 6 bases at V and 3 bases at J, leaving 4 bases unmatched. The CDR3 is 14 residues long. CDR3 protein: CASRKGQVNQPQHF. The CDR3 DNA reads TGTGCCAGCAGGAAGGGACAGGTCAATCAGCCCCAGCATTTT.

The rearrangement links TRBV7-9 to TRBJ2-7; 9 bases line up with TRBD1. This CDR3 is built from 15 residues. Germline CDR1 SEHNR, CDR2 FQNEAQ (reference sequence). J lost 2 bases, V lost 6 bases, and 8 bases had no gene match. The CDR3 sequence is CASSRRTGVAYEQYF. The CDR3 DNA reads as TGTGCCAGCAGTCGGAGGACAGGGGTAGCCTACGAGCAGTACTTC.

The chain links TRBV7-2 to TRBJ1-1, with D tentatively TRBD1 (6 bases). The CDR3 is made up of 16 amino acids. CDR1 SGHTA and CDR2 FQGNSA come from the germline V gene. V was clipped by 0 bases and J by 8 bases, with 19 bases between them. The CDR3 is CASSLALGQLWLEAFF. For the CDR3, the DNA is TGTGCCAGCAGCTTAGCACTAGGACAGTTATGGCTCGAAGCTTTCTTT. The whole variable domain, filled in from reference TRBV7-2 and TRBJ1-1, reads GAGVSQSPSNKVTEKGKDVELRCDPISGHTALYWYRQSLGQGLEFLIYFQGNSAPDKSGLPSDRFSAERTGGSVSTLTIQRTQQEDSAVYLCASSLALGQLWLEAFFGQGTRLTVV.

This clonotype was observed a handful of times. The CDR3 DNA follows: TGCGCCAGCAGTCAATCGACCACTAGCGGGACTTCGCCGGATACGCAGTATTTT. Translation gives CASSQSTTSGTSPDTQYF. The chain links TRBV23-1 to TRBJ2-3; 10 bases fit TRBD2. TRBV23-1 is annotated as an ORF whose role is uncertain. The ends lost 0 bases at V and 6 bases at J; junction bases unmatched: 12. The CDR3 runs to 18 residues.

This clonotype was picked up one time. The rearrangement uses TRBV5-8 and TRBJ1-2; D gene ambiguous. Germline V gene data show CDR1 as SGHTS and CDR2 as YDEGEE. The CDR3 loop spans 14 amino acids. The germline V and J ends were trimmed by 7 bases and 0 bases, with 13 bases remaining between them. The CDR3, as DNA: TGTGCCAGCCGCCGTCCGGGAGCTAACTATGGCTACACCTTC. It yields the protein CASRRPGANYGYTF.

CDR3 amino acids: CASRQQGAGNQPQHF. For the CDR3, the DNA is TGTGCCAGCAGGCAACAGGGGGCAGGCAATCAGCCCCAGCATTTT. V usage is TRBV2 and J usage is TRBJ1-5; 9 positions agree with TRBD1. This CDR3 has 15 residues. V gave up 6 bases and J gave up 2 bases; unmatched junction bases: 5. Germline V gene lookup returns CDR1 SNHLY and CDR2 FYNNEI.

V gene TRBV19 combines with J gene TRBJ2-1; possibly TRBD2 for D (6 bases). The V gene's germline CDR1 is LNHDA and CDR2 SQIVND (reference sequence). V gave up 0 bases and J gave up 3 bases, with 21 bases separating them. CDR3 length: 19 amino acids. CDR3 in amino acids: CASSIEDVEAGPFYNEQFF. As DNA, the CDR3 is TGTGCCAGTAGTATAGAGGACGTCGAGGCGGGACCCTTCTACAATGAGCAGTTCTTC.

With regard to this clonotype: At one of its ends the junction is not consistent with the germline gene, which may arise from a read error. The CDR3 protein is CASRLAGGTFGYTF. CDR3 in DNA: TGTGCCAGCAGATTAGCAGGGGGGACGTTCGGCTACACCTTC. V usage is TRBV7-2 and J usage is TRBJ1-2; 7 bases fit TRBD1. The CDR3 sequence is 14 residues long. Germline V gene sequence: CDR1 SGHTA, CDR2 FQGNSA.

This clonotype showed up just a few times. The gene calls are TRBV7-8 and TRBJ2-6; 7 bases line up with TRBD2. The CDR3 totals 17 residues. V was pared by 3 bases and J by 0 bases, with 5 bases of the junction left unmatched. Germline CDR1 and CDR2: SGHVS and FQNEAQ. CDR3 sequence (DNA): TGTGCCAGCAGCTTTGTGGGAGGGCTCTCTGGGGCCAACGTCCTGACTTTC. It codes for CASSFVGGLSGANVLTF.

This chain uses TRBV7-2 with TRBJ2-6; 7 nucleotides align to TRBD2. The V segment lost 5 bases and the J segment 2 bases; nucleotides outside the gene matches: 15. In germline, CDR1 is SGHTA, CDR2 FQGNSA. The CDR3 has 19 amino acids. CDR3 amino acids: CASSPVRRGVLTGANVLTF. The DNA for the CDR3 is TGTGCCAGCAGCCCAGTTAGACGGGGGGTGTTAACTGGGGCCAACGTCCTGACTTTC.